This T cell receptor (beta chain) was documented in a study of T cell changes during pregnancy in multiple sclerosis. The repertoire was sequenced with immunoSEQ multiplex PCR; TCRdb's copy has only in-frame clones and lacks some. The sample holds tens of thousands of clones; almost 95% are singletons and the top ten take about 0.33%. V was trimmed by 4 bases and J by 8 bases, leaving 16 bases between them. The CDR3 sequence is 13 residues long. The germline CDR1 and CDR2 sequences are SGHRS and YFSETQ. The clonotype originates from a female donor with multiple sclerosis, enrolled in a pregnancy study. J is TRBJ2-7 and V is TRBV5-1; D possibly corresponds to TRBD2 (5 bases). This specimen consisted of CD4+ T cells from peripheral blood mononuclear cells, obtained after pregnancy. The CDR3, as DNA: TGCGCCAGCAGCCACGAATGGGAGCCCAAGCAGTACTTC. This codes for CASSHEWEPKQYF.